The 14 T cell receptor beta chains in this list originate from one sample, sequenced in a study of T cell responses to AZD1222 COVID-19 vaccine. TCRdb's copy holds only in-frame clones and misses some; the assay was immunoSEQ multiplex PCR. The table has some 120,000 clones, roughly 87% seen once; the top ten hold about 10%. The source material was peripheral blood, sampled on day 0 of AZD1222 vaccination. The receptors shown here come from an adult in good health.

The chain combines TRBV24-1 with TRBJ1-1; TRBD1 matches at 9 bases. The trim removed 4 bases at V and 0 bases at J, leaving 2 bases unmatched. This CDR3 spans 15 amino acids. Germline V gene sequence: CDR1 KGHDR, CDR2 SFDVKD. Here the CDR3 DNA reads TGTGCCACCAGTGAAACAGGGGGCGTGAACACTGAAGCTTTCTTT. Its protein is CATSETGGVNTEAFF.

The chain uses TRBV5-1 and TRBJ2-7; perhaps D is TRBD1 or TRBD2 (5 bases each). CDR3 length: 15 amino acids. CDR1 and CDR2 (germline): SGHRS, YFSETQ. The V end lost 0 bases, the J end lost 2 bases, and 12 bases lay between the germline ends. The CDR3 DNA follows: TGCGCCAGCAGCTTGGCCGGGACGGACCCCTACGAGCAGTACTTC. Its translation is CASSLAGTDPYEQYF.

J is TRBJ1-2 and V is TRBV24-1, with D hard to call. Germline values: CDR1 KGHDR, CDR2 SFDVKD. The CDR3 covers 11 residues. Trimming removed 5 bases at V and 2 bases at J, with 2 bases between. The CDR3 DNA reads TGTGCCACCAGTGCGAACTATGGCTACACCTTC. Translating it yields CATSANYGYTF.

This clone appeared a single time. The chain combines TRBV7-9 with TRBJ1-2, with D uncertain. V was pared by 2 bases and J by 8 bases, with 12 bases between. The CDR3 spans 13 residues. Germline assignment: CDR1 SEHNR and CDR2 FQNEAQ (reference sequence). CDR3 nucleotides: TGTGCCAGCAGCTTAAGTGGGGAGGGAGGCTACACCTTC. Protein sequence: CASSLSGEGGYTF.

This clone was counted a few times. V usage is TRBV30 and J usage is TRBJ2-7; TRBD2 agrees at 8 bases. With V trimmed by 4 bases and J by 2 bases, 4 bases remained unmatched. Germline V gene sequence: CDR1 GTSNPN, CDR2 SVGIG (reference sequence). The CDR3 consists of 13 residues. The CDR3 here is CAWTGLGTYEQYF. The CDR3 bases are TGTGCCTGGACGGGACTAGGGACCTACGAGCAGTACTTC.

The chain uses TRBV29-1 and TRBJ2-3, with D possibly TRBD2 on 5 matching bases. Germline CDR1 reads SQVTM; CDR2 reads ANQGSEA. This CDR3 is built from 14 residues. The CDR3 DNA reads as TGCAGTATGGGATCCGGGGATAGCACAGATACGCAGTATTTT. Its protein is CSMGSGDSTDTQYF.

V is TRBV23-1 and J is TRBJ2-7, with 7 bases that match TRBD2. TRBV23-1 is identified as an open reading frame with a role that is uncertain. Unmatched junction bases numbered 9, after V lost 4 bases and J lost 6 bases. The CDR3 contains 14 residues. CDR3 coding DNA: TGCGCCAGCAGTCTGTTGGCGGGAGCGACCGAGCAGTACTTC. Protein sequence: CASSLLAGATEQYF.

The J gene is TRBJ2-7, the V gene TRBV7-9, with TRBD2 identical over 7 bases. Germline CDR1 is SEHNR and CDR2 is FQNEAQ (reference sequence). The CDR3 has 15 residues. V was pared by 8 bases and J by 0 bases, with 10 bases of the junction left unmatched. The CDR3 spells CASLSRGGSSYEQYF. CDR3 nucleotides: TGTGCCAGCCTGAGTAGGGGCGGGAGCTCCTACGAGCAGTACTTC.

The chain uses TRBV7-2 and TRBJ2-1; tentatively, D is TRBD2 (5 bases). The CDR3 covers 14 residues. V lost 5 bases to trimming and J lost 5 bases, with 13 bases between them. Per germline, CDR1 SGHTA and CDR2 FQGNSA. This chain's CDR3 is CASSLVDWDNEQFF. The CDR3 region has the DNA TGTGCCAGCAGCCTCGTGGACTGGGACAATGAGCAGTTCTTC.

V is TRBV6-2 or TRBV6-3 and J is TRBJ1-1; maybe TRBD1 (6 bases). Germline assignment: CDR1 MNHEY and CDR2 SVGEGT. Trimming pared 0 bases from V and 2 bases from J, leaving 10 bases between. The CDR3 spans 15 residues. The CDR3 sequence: CASSYSGTLNTEAFF. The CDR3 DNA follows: TGTGCCAGCAGTTACTCCGGGACACTCAACACTGAAGCTTTCTTT.

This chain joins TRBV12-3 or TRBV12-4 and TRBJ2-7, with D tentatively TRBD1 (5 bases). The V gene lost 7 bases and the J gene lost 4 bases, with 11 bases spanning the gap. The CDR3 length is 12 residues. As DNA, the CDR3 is TGTGCCAGCACTCAAAGGGGTTACGAGCAGTACTTC. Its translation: CASTQRGYEQYF.

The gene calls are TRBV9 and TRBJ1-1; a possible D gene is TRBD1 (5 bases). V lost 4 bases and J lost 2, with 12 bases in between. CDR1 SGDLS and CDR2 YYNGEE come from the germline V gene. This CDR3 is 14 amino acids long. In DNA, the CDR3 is TGTGCCAGCAGCTTTGGACACGAAAACACTGAAGCTTTCTTT. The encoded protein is CASSFGHENTEAFF.

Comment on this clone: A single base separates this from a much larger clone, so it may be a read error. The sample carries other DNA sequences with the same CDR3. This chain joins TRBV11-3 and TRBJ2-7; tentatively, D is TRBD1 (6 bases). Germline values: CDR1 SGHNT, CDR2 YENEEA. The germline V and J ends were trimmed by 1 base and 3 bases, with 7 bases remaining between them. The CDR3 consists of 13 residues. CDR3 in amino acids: CASSLGGGYEQYF. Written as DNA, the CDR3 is TGTGCCAGCAGCTTAGGAGGGGGCTACGAGCAGTACTTC. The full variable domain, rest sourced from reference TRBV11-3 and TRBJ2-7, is EAGVVQSPRYKIIEKKQPVAFWCNPISGHNTLYWYLQNLGQGPELLIRYENEEAVDDSQLPKDRFSAERLKGVDSTLKIQPAELGDSAVYLCASSLGGGYEQYFGPGTRLTVT.

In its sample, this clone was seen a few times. CDR3 sequence: CASIAIGGSAGELFF. CDR3 in DNA: TGTGCCAGTATTGCCATCGGGGGTAGCGCCGGGGAGCTGTTTTTT. The chain joins TRBV19 to TRBJ2-2, with TRBD2 as a possible D gene (6 bases). V was shortened by 7 bases and J by 6 bases, with 18 bases between the two germline ends. The CDR3 covers 15 residues. Germline assignment: CDR1 LNHDA and CDR2 SQIVND (reference sequence). The whole variable domain, remainder taken from reference TRBV19 and TRBJ2-2, is DGGITQSPKYLFRKEGQNVTLSCEQNLNHDAMYWYRQDPGQGLRLIYYSQIVNDFQKGDIAEGYSVSREKKESFPLTVTSAQKNPTAFYLCASIAIGGSAGELFFGEGSRLTVL.